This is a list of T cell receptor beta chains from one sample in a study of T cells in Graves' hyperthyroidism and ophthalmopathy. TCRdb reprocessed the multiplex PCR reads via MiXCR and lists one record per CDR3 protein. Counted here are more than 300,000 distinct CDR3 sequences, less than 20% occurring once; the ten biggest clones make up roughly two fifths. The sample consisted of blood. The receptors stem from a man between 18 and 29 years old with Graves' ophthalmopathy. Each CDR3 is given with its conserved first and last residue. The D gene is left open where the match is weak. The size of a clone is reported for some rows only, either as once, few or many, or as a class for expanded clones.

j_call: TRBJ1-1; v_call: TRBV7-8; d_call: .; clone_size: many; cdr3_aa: CASSFGTPGSEAFF; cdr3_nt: TGTGCCAGCAGCTTTGGGACCCCGGGGTCTGAAGCTTTCTTT
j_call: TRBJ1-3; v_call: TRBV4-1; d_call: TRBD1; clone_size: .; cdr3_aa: CASPSPRPGGSSGNTIYF; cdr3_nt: TGCGCCAGCCCCTCACCCCGGCCAGGGGGCTCCTCTGGAAACACCATATATTTT
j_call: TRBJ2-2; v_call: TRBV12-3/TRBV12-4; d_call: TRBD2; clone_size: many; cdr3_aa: CASSYGGENTGELFF; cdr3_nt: TGTGCCAGCAGTTACGGGGGGGAGAACACCGGGGAGCTGTTTTTT
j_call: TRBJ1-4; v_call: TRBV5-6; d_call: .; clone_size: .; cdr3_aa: CASSLGRLKEKLFF; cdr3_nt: TGTGCCAGCAGCTTGGGGAGGTTGAAGGAAAAACTGTTTTTT
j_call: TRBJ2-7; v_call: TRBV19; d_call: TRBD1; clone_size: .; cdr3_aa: CASSNPGQGASYEQYF; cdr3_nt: TGTGCCAGTAGTAACCCCGGGCAGGGGGCCTCCTACGAGCAGTACTTC
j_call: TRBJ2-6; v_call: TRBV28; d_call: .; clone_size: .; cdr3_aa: CASMTASSGANVLTF; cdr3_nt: TGTGCCAGCATGACCGCTAGCTCTGGGGCCAACGTCCTGACTTTC
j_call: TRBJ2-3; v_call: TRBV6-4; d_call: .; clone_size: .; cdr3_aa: CASSDAAGGSDTQYF; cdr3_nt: TGTGCCAGCAGTGACGCGGCAGGAGGATCAGATACGCAGTATTTT
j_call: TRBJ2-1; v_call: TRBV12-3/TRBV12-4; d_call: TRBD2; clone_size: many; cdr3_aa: CASSLTVAGGPYEQFF; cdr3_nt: TGTGCCAGCAGTTTAACGGTGGCGGGGGGGCCGTATGAGCAGTTCTTC
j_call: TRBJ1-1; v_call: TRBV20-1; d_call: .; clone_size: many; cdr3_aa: CSARGTMNTEAFF; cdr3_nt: TGCAGTGCTAGGGGAACTATGAACACTGAAGCTTTCTTT
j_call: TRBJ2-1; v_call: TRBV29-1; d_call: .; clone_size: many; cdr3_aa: CSADQGNEQFF; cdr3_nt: TGCAGCGCGGACCAGGGAAATGAGCAGTTCTTC
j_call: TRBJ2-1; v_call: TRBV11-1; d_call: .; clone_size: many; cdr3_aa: CASSLRREVNEQFF; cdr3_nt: TGTGCCAGCAGCTTACGGAGGGAGGTAAATGAGCAGTTCTTC
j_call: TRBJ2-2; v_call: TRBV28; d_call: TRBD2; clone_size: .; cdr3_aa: CASSLSSGGGTGELFF; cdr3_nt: TGTGCCAGCAGTTTATCCAGCGGGGGGGGCACCGGGGAGCTGTTTTTT
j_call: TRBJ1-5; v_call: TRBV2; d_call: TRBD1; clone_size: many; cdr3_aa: CASSEKQGLEPQHF; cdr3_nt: TGTGCCAGCAGTGAAAAACAGGGGTTGGAGCCCCAGCATTTT
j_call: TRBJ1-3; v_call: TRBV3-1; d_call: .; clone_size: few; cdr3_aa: CASSQAFGGGSSGNTIYF; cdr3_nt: TGTGCCAGCAGCCAAGCCTTTGGTGGAGGGAGCTCTGGAAACACCATATATTTT
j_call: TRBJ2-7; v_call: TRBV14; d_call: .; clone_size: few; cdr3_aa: CASSQTDPYEQYF; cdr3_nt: TGTGCCAGCAGCCAGACAGACCCCTACGAGCAGTACTTC
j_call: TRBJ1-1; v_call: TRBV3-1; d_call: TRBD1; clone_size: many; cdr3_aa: CASSLTGETEAFF; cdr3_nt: TGTGCCAGCAGCCTCACAGGGGAAACTGAAGCTTTCTTT
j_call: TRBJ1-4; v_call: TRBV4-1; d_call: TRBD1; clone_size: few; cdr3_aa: CASSQYRGDEKLFF; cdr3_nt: TGCGCCAGCAGCCAGTACAGGGGCGATGAAAAACTGTTTTTT
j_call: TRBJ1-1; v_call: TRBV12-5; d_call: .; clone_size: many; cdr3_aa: CASGLSTGLGTEAFF; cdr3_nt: TGTGCTAGTGGTTTGTCTACAGGGCTAGGCACTGAAGCTTTCTTT
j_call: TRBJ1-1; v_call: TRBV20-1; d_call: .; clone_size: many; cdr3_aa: CSVGGMNTEAFF; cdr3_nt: TGCAGTGTCGGAGGGATGAACACTGAAGCTTTCTTT
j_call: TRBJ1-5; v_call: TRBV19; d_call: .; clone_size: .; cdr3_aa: CASSIAPGQRYSNQPQHF; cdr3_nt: TGTGCCAGTAGTATCGCCCCGGGACAACGATATAGCAATCAGCCCCAGCATTTT
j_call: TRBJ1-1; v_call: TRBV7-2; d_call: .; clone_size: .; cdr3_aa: CASSLVRLRAFF; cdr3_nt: TGTGCCAGCAGCTTAGTTAGATTACGAGCTTTCTTT
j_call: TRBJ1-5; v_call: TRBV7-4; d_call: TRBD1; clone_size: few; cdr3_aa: CANRGTGATDSNQPQHF; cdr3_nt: TGTGCCAACCGGGGGACAGGGGCCACCGATAGCAATCAGCCCCAGCATTTT
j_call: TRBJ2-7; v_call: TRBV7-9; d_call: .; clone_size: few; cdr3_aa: CASSLGGSGWDEQYF; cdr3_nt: TGTGCCAGCAGCTTAGGGGGGTCAGGGTGGGACGAGCAGTACTTC
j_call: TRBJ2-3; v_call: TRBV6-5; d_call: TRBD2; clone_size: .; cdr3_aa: CASSFSGGDTDTQYF; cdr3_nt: TGTGCCAGCAGTTTTAGCGGGGGGGACACAGATACGCAGTATTTT
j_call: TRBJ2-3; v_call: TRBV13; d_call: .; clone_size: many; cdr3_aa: CASSDTSRQLQYF; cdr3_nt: TGTGCCAGCAGCGACACTAGCCGGCAGCTGCAGTATTTT
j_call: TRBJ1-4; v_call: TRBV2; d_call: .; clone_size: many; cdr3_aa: CASNKRLSGRDEKLFF; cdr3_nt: TGTGCCAGCAACAAGAGGCTGTCAGGTCGGGATGAAAAACTGTTTTTT
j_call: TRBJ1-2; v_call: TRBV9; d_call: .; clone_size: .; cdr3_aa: CASSPTTGSANYGYTF; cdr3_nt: TGTGCCAGCAGCCCCACGACAGGCTCAGCTAACTATGGCTACACCTTC
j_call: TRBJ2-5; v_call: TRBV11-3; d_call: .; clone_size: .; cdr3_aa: CASSLNTGIGETQYF; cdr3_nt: TGTGCCAGCAGCTTAAATACCGGGATAGGCGAGACCCAGTACTTC
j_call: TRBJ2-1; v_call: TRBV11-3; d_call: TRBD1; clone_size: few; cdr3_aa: CASSLDQGTVLYNEQFF; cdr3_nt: TGTGCCAGCAGCTTAGATCAAGGGACAGTCTTATACAATGAGCAGTTCTTC
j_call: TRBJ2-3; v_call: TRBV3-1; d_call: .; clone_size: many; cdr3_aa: CASSPTRLVVTQYF; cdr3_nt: TGTGCCAGCAGCCCTACACGTCTGGTTGTTACGCAGTATTTT
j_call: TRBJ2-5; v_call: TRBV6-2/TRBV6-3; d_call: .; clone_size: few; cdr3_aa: CASSYLRRYQETQYF; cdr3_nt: TGTGCCAGCAGTTACTTGAGACGTTACCAAGAGACCCAGTACTTC